The 8 T cell receptor beta chains presented below share a single source sample, sequenced in a study of neurological immune-mediated disorders. TCRdb called the 5' RACE reads again in MiXCR, with one record for every CDR3 protein. Of some 30,000 distinct CDR3 sequences listed, approximately 22% were seen once; the top ten hold 25% to 30%. The sample was CD4+ T cells from blood. The origin of the receptors is a man in his fifties with HTLV-1-associated myelopathy (HAM/TSP).

This clonotype was recorded many times. This chain's CDR3 is CSARDHAKGLQGEQYF. The CDR3 DNA reads as TGCAGTGCTAGAGATCATGCCAAGGGACTGCAAGGCGAGCAGTACTTC. The J gene is TRBJ2-7, the V gene TRBV20-1, with D perhaps TRBD2 (6 bases). The ends were cut back, 0 bases at V and 6 bases at J, with 21 bases in the middle. The CDR3 covers 16 residues. CDR1 DFQATT and CDR2 SNEGSKA come from the germline V gene (reference sequence).

This clonotype was observed many times. The chain is built from TRBV7-9 and TRBJ2-3; D gene unclear. V was cut by 4 bases and J by 5 bases, with 7 bases left in between. The CDR3 totals 12 residues. Germline V lookup: CDR1 SEHNR, CDR2 FQNEAQ (reference sequence). CDR3 in amino acids: CASSWTLDTQYF. Here the CDR3 DNA reads TGTGCCAGCAGCTGGACCCTAGATACGCAGTATTTT.

This clonotype was observed many times. V is TRBV5-1 and J is TRBJ2-3; unclear D gene. CDR3 length: 14 amino acids. Deletions cut 4 bases from V and 1 base from J, with 10 bases between. Germline V gives CDR1 SGHRS, CDR2 YFSETQ. CDR3 sequence (DNA): TGCGCCAGCAGCGAATACAGAGGCACAGATACGCAGTATTTT. It yields the protein CASSEYRGTDTQYF.

Of note for this clonotype: At one end, the junction sequence differs from germline, possibly due to a read error. The rearrangement links TRBV7-3 to TRBJ1-2; no clear D gene. CDR3 length: 14 residues. Germline CDR1 and CDR2: SGHTA and FQGTGA. The CDR3 nucleotides are TGTGCCAGCAGCTTAGGTCCGAACAGCGATGGCCACACCTTC. Its protein is CASSLGPNSDGHTF.

This clonotype has only a few counts. The V call is TRBV6-6, the J call TRBJ2-3, with D hard to call. V lost 6 bases and J 2 bases, leaving 15 bases between the germline ends. Germline loops: CDR1 MNHNY, CDR2 SVGAGI (reference sequence). The CDR3 covers 15 residues. CDR3 in amino acids: CASSSDSLNTDTQYF. CDR3 DNA: TGTGCCAGCAGCTCTGACTCGCTTAACACAGATACGCAGTATTTT.

A word on this clonotype: Being one base from a much bigger clone, this may be a read error. The rearrangement uses TRBV12-3 or TRBV12-4 and TRBJ2-5; 8 bases align to TRBD2. The CDR3 loop spans 17 amino acids. Trimming cost V 3 bases and J 3 bases; bases outside gene matches: 12. CDR3 protein: CASSLAPLYSGKETQYF. The CDR3 DNA follows: TGTGCCAGCAGTTTGGCGCCCCTGTATAGCGGGAAAGAGACCCAGTACTTC.

This clonotype showed up many times. The chain links TRBV6-5 to TRBJ2-5; 10 nucleotides line up with TRBD2. With 6 bases clipped from V and 7 bases from J, the junction kept 8 bases outside the gene matches. This CDR3 is 14 amino acids long. Germline CDR1 MNHEY, CDR2 SVGAGI. The CDR3 is CASSRGLAWGTQYF. The CDR3 bases are TGTGCCAGCAGCCGGGGACTAGCGTGGGGGACCCAGTACTTC.

This clonotype was recorded at least ten times. The chain joins TRBV6-5 to TRBJ2-3; TRBD1 or TRBD2 may be the D gene (6 bases each). The V and J ends lost 6 bases and 1 base respectively, with 17 bases between them. The CDR3 is made up of 16 amino acids. Germline V gene data show CDR1 as MNHEY and CDR2 as SVGAGI. CDR3 nucleotides: TGTGCCAGCAGGGCCTCGGGGGCAGGTGGCACAGATACGCAGTATTTT. Translating gives CASRASGAGGTDTQYF.